Presented here are 29 T cell receptor beta chains from one specimen sequenced in a study of blood T cell repertoires in COVID-19 (dated by TCRdb to 2019 to 2021). The protocol used for the library was the immunoSEQ multiplex PCR assay. Here the immuneACCESS table is served through TCRdb, limited to in-frame sequences with V and J called. Missing clones are a known gap in these copies; in checked studies unresolved V genes cover under half, and the rest lacks a known reason. The sample contains more than 450,000 clones, roughly nine tenths of them found a single time. Of the sample, 0.65% to 0.9% is held by the ten largest clones. What was sequenced was PBMCs or T cells enriched from blood (not recorded which). These receptors originate from a woman aged 18-29 years who had recovered from COVID-19.

In its sample, this clone was seen once. This chain links TRBV18 with TRBJ1-1; D is possibly TRBD1 (5 bases). CDR1 is KGHSH and CDR2 is LQKENI in the germline V gene. V shed 3 bases and J shed 5 bases, with 19 bases lying between them. CDR3 length: 16 amino acids. CDR3 residues: CASSPSFVSGQTEAFF. The CDR3 DNA is TGTGCCAGCTCACCCTCCTTTGTTTCAGGGCAGACTGAAGCTTTCTTT.

V and J are TRBV2 and TRBJ1-1, with D uncertain. The V gene's germline CDR1 is SNHLY and CDR2 FYNNEI. Trimming took 5 bases from V and 0 from J, leaving 13 bases between them. The CDR3 is made up of 15 amino acids. CDR3 protein: CASSLLGPMNTEAFF. In nucleotides, the CDR3 is TGTGCCAGCAGTTTACTTGGGCCAATGAACACTGAAGCTTTCTTT.

J is TRBJ2-7 and V is TRBV5-1; TRBD1 aligns across 10 bases. Germline lookup yields CDR1 SGHRS and CDR2 YFSETQ. This CDR3 region has 14 residues. Losses at the gene ends were 4 bases for V and 9 bases for J; bases not matched to a gene: 10. DNA of the CDR3: TGCGCCAGCAGCCTGGGGGACAGGGGAGTTGGGCAGTACTTC. This gives the protein CASSLGDRGVGQYF.

The CDR3 DNA follows: TGTGCCAGTAGCGCAGGGATGTTCTATGGCTACACCTTC. It encodes CASSAGMFYGYTF. The V gene is TRBV19, the J gene TRBJ1-2; TRBD1 is a possible D gene (5 bases). The CDR3 is made up of 13 amino acids. V lost 6 bases to trimming and J lost 4 bases, with 12 bases between them. In germline, CDR1 is LNHDA, CDR2 SQIVND (reference sequence).

The gene calls are TRBV11-3 and TRBJ2-1, with 13 nucleotides matching TRBD2. This CDR3 is built from 20 residues. Germline V gives CDR1 SGHNT, CDR2 YENEEA. Losses at the gene ends were 5 bases for V and 6 bases for J; bases not matched to a gene: 19. Here the CDR3 reads CASSARQGDRTSGGANEQFF. In DNA form, the CDR3 reads TGTGCCAGCAGCGCCCGACAGGGGGATCGTACTAGCGGGGGGGCCAATGAGCAGTTCTTC.

The chain joins TRBV3-1 (or the pseudogene TRBV3-2) to TRBJ2-3; maybe TRBD2 (5 bases). Germline values: CDR1 LGHDT, CDR2 YNNKEL (reference sequence). Trimming took 0 bases from V and 4 from J, leaving 20 bases between them. This CDR3 comprises 18 residues. For the CDR3, the DNA is TGTGCCAGCAGCCAAGAGTTAGCTGCGGACGGGGAAGCAGATACGCAGTATTTT. This codes for CASSQELAADGEADTQYF.

The genes are TRBV2 and TRBJ2-3; D is undetermined. This CDR3 is 14 amino acids long. V lost 0 bases to trimming and J lost 6 bases, with 10 bases between them. Germline V CDR1 and CDR2: SNHLY, FYNNEI. In DNA, the CDR3 is TGTGCCAGCAGTGAAGCGGCCTCCAGGGATACGCAGTATTTT. This codes for CASSEAASRDTQYF.

The chain recombines TRBV27 with TRBJ2-1; no clear D gene. This CDR3 is 13 amino acids long. The germline V and J ends were trimmed by 8 bases and 5 bases, with 13 bases remaining between them. The V gene's germline CDR1 is MNHEY and CDR2 SMNVEV (reference sequence). The CDR3 nucleotides read TGTGCCAGCCACCCACTTACAGACAATGAGCAGTTCTTC. Encoded protein: CASHPLTDNEQFF.

This sequence joins TRBV28 and TRBJ1-2; no clear D. The germline V and J ends were trimmed by 5 bases and 3 bases, with 10 bases remaining between them. The CDR3 contains 13 residues. Germline loops: CDR1 MDHEN, CDR2 SYDVKM. CDR3 protein: CASSSTAYYGYTF. The DNA of the CDR3 is TGTGCCAGCAGTAGCACAGCTTACTATGGCTACACCTTC.

The chain links TRBV19 to TRBJ1-2; the D is unclear. Germline V gene sequence: CDR1 LNHDA, CDR2 SQIVND (reference sequence). CDR3 length: 15 residues. Trimming cost V 0 bases and J 2 bases, with 10 bases left between them. The CDR3 is CASSIEIRGNYGYTF. The CDR3 DNA reads TGTGCCAGTAGTATAGAAATTAGAGGGAACTATGGCTACACCTTC.

This clone was seen a few times. The chain combines TRBV7-2 with TRBJ2-2; D is perhaps TRBD2 (5 bases). V lost 1 base, J lost 6 bases, and 15 bases lay in between. This CDR3 has 16 residues. Germline loops: CDR1 SGHTA, CDR2 FQGNSA. The CDR3 region is CASSLVAGARAGELFF. In DNA form, the CDR3 reads TGTGCCAGCAGCTTAGTTGCAGGAGCGCGGGCCGGGGAGCTGTTTTTT.

The chain links TRBV5-1 to TRBJ1-2, with D maybe TRBD1 (6 bases). Trimming removed 5 bases at V and 8 bases at J, with 25 bases between. Germline-derived CDR1 and CDR2 are SGHRS and YFSETQ. CDR3 length equals 16 residues. The CDR3, as DNA: TGCGCCAGCAGATACCTTGGTGGACAGATTTCTTGGGGCTACACCTTC. It codes for CASRYLGGQISWGYTF.

The J gene is TRBJ1-1, the V gene TRBV29-1, with D maybe TRBD1 (6 bases). This CDR3 has 16 residues. The germline gives CDR1 SQVTM, CDR2 ANQGSEA. V was trimmed by 4 bases and J by 2 bases, leaving 20 bases between them. CDR3 nucleotides: TGCAGCGTTGGGGCTCTACCGGGACACCTAAACACTGAAGCTTTCTTT. Protein product: CSVGALPGHLNTEAFF.

The V and J genes are TRBV6-2 or TRBV6-3 and TRBJ1-1, with D perhaps matching TRBD1 (6 bases). Germline V gene lookup returns CDR1 MNHEY and CDR2 SVGEGT. V was trimmed by 7 bases and J by 2 bases, leaving 11 bases between them. CDR3 length: 13 residues. CDR3 nucleotides: TGTGCCAGCACCCCGGACAGTAACACTGAAGCTTTCTTT. This sequence encodes CASTPDSNTEAFF.

This clone showed up just a few times. The chain is built from TRBV6-5 and TRBJ2-7; 9 bases fit TRBD1. Germline V lookup: CDR1 MNHEY, CDR2 SVGAGI. CDR3 length equals 14 residues. After removal of 4 bases from V and 6 bases from J, the junction contained 7 bases not matched to a gene. CDR3 nucleotides: TGTGCCAGCAGTTCTGCCCTGGGACAGGGCGAGCAGTACTTC. Its translation is CASSSALGQGEQYF.

A remark on this clone: Other DNA sequences of this sample code for an identical CDR3. V is TRBV18 and J is TRBJ1-1; D is unclear. Germline V gene data show CDR1 as KGHSH and CDR2 as LQKENI. Trimming cost V 6 bases and J 2 bases, with 10 bases left between them. The CDR3 is 13 amino acids. CDR3 region: CASSPGLNTEAFF. In DNA form, the CDR3 reads TGTGCCAGCTCTCCCGGACTCAACACTGAAGCTTTCTTT.

This chain joins TRBV11-2 and TRBJ2-7; a weak D match, TRBD2 (6 bases). The CDR3 runs to 16 residues. The V end lost 6 bases, the J end lost 0 bases, and 18 bases lay between the germline ends. In germline, CDR1 is SGHAT, CDR2 FQNNGV. This CDR3 is CASRTLGGVSSYEQYF. Here the CDR3 DNA reads TGTGCCAGCAGGACCCTCGGGGGTGTGAGCTCCTACGAGCAGTACTTC.

Concerning this clone itself: Different DNA sequences within this sample yield the same CDR3. V usage is TRBV4-1 and J usage is TRBJ1-1; 9 nucleotides align to TRBD1. V dropped 4 bases and J dropped 4; count of bases not matched to a gene: 1. The germline V gene encodes CDR1 MGHRA and CDR2 YSYEKL. The length of the CDR3 is 13 residues. CDR3 amino acids: CASSLTGGTEAFF. For the CDR3, the DNA is TGCGCCAGCAGCCTGACAGGGGGCACTGAAGCTTTCTTT.

The chain uses TRBV19 and TRBJ1-5; TRBD1 is a possible D gene (5 bases). The CDR3 is 15 residues long. Germline CDR1 is LNHDA and CDR2 is SQIVND (reference sequence). V lost 2 bases to trimming and J lost 1 base, with 9 bases between them. CDR3 DNA: TGTGCCAGTAGTATACAGGGCGTAAGCAATCAGCCCCAGCATTTT. This gives the protein CASSIQGVSNQPQHF. The full variable domain, its missing parts supplied by reference TRBV19 and TRBJ1-5, is DGGITQSPKYLFRKEGQNVTLSCEQNLNHDAMYWYRQDPGQGLRLIYYSQIVNDFQKGDIAEGYSVSREKKESFPLTVTSAQKNPTAFYLCASSIQGVSNQPQHFGDGTRLSIL.

This clone was seen once. The chain carries TRBV7-3 and TRBJ2-7; 10 positions agree with TRBD1. CDR1 and CDR2 from the germline V gene are SGHTA and FQGTGA. The trim removed 4 bases at V and 0 bases at J, leaving 6 bases unmatched. The CDR3 contains 16 residues. The DNA of the CDR3 is TGTGCCAGCAGCTCCGGGACAGGGGCCAGCTCCTACGAGCAGTACTTC. It yields the protein CASSSGTGASSYEQYF.

The J gene is TRBJ2-7, the V gene TRBV2; TRBD1 aligns across 8 bases. CDR1 is SNHLY, CDR2 FYNNEI, per germline. The CDR3 runs 14 residues. The trim removed 7 bases at V and 2 bases at J, leaving 7 bases unmatched. CDR3 DNA sequence: TGTGCCAGCATTAAGGACAGGGTAACCTACGAGCAGTACTTC. The encoded protein is CASIKDRVTYEQYF. Complete variable domain (other parts from reference TRBV2 and TRBJ2-7): EPEVTQTPSHQVTQMGQEVILRCVPISNHLYFYWYRQILGQKVEFLVSFYNNEISEKSEIFDDQFSVERPDGSNFTLKIRSTKLEDSAMYFCASIKDRVTYEQYFGPGTRLTVT.

This clone occurred a few times. This chain links TRBV2 with TRBJ1-5; a possible D gene is TRBD1 (6 bases). Trimming left V 6 bases short and J 2 bases short, with 8 bases between. CDR3 length: 13 residues. Per germline, CDR1 SNHLY and CDR2 FYNNEI. The CDR3: CASRTGRNQPQHF. The CDR3 coding sequence is TGTGCCAGCAGAACAGGGCGCAATCAGCCCCAGCATTTT. Supplemented by reference TRBV2 and TRBJ1-5, the full variable domain reads EPEVTQTPSHQVTQMGQEVILRCVPISNHLYFYWYRQILGQKVEFLVSFYNNEISEKSEIFDDQFSVERPDGSNFTLKIRSTKLEDSAMYFCASRTGRNQPQHFGDGTRLSIL.

The chain employs TRBV5-1 and TRBJ1-4; D ambiguous. The V end was cut by 0 bases, the J end by 8 bases, with 8 bases between. Germline assignment: CDR1 SGHRS and CDR2 YFSETQ. The length of the CDR3 is 13 residues. CDR3 sequence: CASSLGGTEKLFF. Written as DNA, the CDR3 is TGCGCCAGCAGCTTGGGTGGCACCGAAAAACTGTTTTTT.

The chain employs TRBV15 and TRBJ1-5; 11 bases agree with TRBD1. The V gene end was trimmed by 2 bases and the J gene end by 15 bases; junction bases not matched to a gene: 9. Germline V CDR1 and CDR2: LNHNV, YYDKDF (reference sequence). This CDR3 is built from 14 residues. In nucleotides, the CDR3 is TGTGCCACCAGCAGACAGGAGGGACAGGGGGTCCCGCATTTT. Translated, it gives CATSRQEGQGVPHF.

This chain connects TRBV2 to TRBJ2-5, with 7 bases that match TRBD2. With V trimmed by 4 bases and J by 3 bases, 2 bases remained unmatched. Germline V gives CDR1 SNHLY, CDR2 FYNNEI. This CDR3 has 13 amino acids. The CDR3 DNA follows: TGTGCCAGCAGTGCGCTAGCGGAAGAGACCCAGTACTTC. Amino acid sequence: CASSALAEETQYF.

The chain carries TRBV6-5 and TRBJ2-2, with D possibly matching TRBD1 (5 bases). The ends were cut back, 5 bases at V and 0 bases at J, with 10 bases in the middle. This CDR3 has 15 residues. The germline gives CDR1 MNHEY, CDR2 SVGAGI. The CDR3 protein is CASSKNRPNTGELFF. The CDR3, as DNA: TGTGCCAGCAGTAAAAACAGGCCGAACACCGGGGAGCTGTTTTTT.

The chain couples TRBV5-1 to TRBJ1-5; 10 bases are shared with TRBD1. CDR3 size: 17 residues. Trimming at V came to 3 bases and at J to 7 bases, leaving 13 bases not matched to a gene. CDR1 and CDR2 from the germline V gene are SGHRS and YFSETQ. The CDR3 spells CASSWGVTGGLGQPQHF. The CDR3 coding sequence is TGCGCCAGCAGCTGGGGAGTGACAGGGGGCCTAGGGCAGCCCCAGCATTTT.

The chain links TRBV30 to TRBJ1-2; D is undetermined. The CDR3 sequence is 13 residues long. Germline CDR1 reads GTSNPN; CDR2 reads SVGIG (reference sequence). V was shortened by 4 bases and J by 2 bases, with 11 bases between the two germline ends. In nucleotides, the CDR3 is TGTGCCTGGACGCGCGGGTACAACTATGGCTACACCTTC. It translates to CAWTRGYNYGYTF.

The chain has TRBV7-2 and TRBJ2-3; TRBD2 matches at 11 bases. The V segment lost 4 bases and the J segment 2 bases; nucleotides outside the gene matches: 5. Germline V CDR1 and CDR2: SGHTA, FQGNSA. There are 16 residues in the CDR3. The CDR3 region is CASSSSGGTYTDTQYF. In DNA form, the CDR3 reads TGTGCCAGCAGCTCTAGCGGGGGGACCTACACAGATACGCAGTATTTT.